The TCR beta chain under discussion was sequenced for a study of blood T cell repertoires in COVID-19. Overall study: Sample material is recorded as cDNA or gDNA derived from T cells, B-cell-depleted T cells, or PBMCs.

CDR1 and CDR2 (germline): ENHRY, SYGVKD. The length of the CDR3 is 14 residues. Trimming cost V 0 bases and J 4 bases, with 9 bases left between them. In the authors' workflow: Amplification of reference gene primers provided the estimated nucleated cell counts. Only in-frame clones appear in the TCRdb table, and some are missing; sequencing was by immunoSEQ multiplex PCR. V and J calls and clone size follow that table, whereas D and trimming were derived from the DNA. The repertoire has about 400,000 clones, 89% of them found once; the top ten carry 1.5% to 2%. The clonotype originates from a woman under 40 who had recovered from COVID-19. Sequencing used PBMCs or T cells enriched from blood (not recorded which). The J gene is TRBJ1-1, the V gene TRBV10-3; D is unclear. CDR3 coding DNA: TGTGCCATCAGTGAGTCGGTTGACATCACTGAAGCTTTCTTT. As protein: CAISESVDITEAFF.